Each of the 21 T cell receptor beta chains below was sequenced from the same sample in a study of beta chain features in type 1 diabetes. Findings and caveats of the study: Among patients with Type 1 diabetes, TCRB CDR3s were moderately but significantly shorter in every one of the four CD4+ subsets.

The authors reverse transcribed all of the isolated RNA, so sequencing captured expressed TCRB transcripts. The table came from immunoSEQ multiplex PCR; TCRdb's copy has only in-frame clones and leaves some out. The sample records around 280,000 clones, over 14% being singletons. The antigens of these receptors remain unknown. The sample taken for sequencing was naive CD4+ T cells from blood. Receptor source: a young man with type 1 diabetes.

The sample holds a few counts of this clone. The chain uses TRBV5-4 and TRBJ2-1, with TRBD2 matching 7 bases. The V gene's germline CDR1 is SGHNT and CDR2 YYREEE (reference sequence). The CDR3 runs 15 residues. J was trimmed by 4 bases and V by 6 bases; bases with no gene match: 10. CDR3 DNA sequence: TGTGCCAGCACGATGAGGCGGGAGTGGTACAATGAGCAGTTCTTC. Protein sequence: CASTMRREWYNEQFF.

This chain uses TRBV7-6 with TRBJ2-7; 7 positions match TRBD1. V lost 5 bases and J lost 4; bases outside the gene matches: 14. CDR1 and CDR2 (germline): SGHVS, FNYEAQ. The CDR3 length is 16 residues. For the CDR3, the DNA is TGTGCCAGCAGCCCAAACCACTTGACAGGGCGGTACGAGCAGTACTTC. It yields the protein CASSPNHLTGRYEQYF.

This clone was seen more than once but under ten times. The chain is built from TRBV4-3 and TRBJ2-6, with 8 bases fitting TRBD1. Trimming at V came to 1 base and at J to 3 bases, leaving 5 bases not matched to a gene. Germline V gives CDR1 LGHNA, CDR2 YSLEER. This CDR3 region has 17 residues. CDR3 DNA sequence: TGCGCCAGCAGCCAAGGGGACAGGTCGGGTGGGGCCAACGTCCTGACTTTC. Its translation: CASSQGDRSGGANVLTF.

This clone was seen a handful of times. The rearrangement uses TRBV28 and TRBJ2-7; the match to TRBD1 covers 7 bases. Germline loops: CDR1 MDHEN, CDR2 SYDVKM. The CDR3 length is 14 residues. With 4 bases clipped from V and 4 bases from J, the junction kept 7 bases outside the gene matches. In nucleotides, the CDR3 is TGTGCCAGCAGTTCTCCCGGGACAGTATACGAGCAGTACTTC. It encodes CASSSPGTVYEQYF.

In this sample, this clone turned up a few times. The DNA of the CDR3 is TGTGCCAGCAGTACCACCGGGACAGGGGTCAATGAGCAGTTCTTC. Translated, it gives CASSTTGTGVNEQFF. The rearrangement links TRBV28 to TRBJ2-1; 10 nucleotides line up with TRBD1. Germline V lookup: CDR1 MDHEN, CDR2 SYDVKM. This CDR3 is 15 amino acids long. V gave up 5 bases and J gave up 6 bases; unmatched junction bases: 7.

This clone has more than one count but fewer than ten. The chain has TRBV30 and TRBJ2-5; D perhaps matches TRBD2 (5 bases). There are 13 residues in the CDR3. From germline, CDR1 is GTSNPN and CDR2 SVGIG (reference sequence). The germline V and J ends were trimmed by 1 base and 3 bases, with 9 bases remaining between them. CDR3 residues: CAWSDPGKETQYF. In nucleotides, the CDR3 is TGTGCCTGGAGTGACCCGGGGAAAGAGACCCAGTACTTC.

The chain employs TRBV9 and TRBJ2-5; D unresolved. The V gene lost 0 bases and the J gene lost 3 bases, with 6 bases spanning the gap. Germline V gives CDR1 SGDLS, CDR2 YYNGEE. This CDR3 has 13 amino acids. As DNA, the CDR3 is TGTGCCAGCAGCGTAGAGGCGGAAGAGACCCAGTACTTC. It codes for CASSVEAEETQYF.

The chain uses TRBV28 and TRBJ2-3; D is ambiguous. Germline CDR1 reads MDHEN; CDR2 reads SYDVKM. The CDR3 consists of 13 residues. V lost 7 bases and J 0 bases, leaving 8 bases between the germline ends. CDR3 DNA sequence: TGTGCCAGCAATAAGCGTAGCACAGATACGCAGTATTTT. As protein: CASNKRSTDTQYF.

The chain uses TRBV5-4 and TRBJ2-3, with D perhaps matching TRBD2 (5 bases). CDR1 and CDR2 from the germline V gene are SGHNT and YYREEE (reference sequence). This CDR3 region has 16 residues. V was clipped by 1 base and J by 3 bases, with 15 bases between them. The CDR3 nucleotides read TGTGCCAGCAGCTTGTTTCGCGGGCAAGCAACAGATACGCAGTATTTT. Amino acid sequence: CASSLFRGQATDTQYF.

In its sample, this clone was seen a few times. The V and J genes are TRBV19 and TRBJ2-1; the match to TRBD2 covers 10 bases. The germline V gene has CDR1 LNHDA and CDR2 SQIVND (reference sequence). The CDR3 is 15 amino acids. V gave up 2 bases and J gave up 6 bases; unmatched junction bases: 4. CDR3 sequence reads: CASSIWLAGVNEQFF. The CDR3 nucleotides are TGTGCCAGTAGTATATGGCTAGCGGGAGTCAATGAGCAGTTCTTC.

The CDR3 region has the DNA TGCAGCGCATGGCTCCGACTAGGGGCGCCCAAGAACACTGAAGCTTTCTTT. This gives the protein CSAWLRLGAPKNTEAFF. The chain combines TRBV29-1 with TRBJ1-1; D might be TRBD1 (5 bases). The CDR3 spans 17 residues. Germline V gene sequence: CDR1 SQVTM, CDR2 ANQGSEA. Between the trimmed V and J ends, which lost 7 bases and 1 base, there was a span of 25 bases.

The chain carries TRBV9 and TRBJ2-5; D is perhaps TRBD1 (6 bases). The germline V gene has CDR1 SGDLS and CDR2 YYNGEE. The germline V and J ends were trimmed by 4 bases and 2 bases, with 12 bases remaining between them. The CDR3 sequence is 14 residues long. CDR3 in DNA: TGTGCCAGCAGCCCCAGCAGGGGACAAGAGACCCAGTACTTC. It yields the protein CASSPSRGQETQYF. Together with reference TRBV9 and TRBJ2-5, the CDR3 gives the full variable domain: DSGVTQTPKHLITATGQRVTLRCSPRSGDLSVYWYQQSLDQGLQFLIQYYNGEERAKGNILERFSAQQFPDLHSELNLSSLELGDSALYFCASSPSRGQETQYFGPGTRLLVL.

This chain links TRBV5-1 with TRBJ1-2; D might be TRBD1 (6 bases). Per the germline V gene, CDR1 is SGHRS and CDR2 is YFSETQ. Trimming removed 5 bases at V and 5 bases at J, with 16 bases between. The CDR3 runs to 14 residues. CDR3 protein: CASSLGNGQYGYTF. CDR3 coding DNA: TGCGCCAGCAGTCTGGGAAACGGACAGTATGGCTACACCTTC.

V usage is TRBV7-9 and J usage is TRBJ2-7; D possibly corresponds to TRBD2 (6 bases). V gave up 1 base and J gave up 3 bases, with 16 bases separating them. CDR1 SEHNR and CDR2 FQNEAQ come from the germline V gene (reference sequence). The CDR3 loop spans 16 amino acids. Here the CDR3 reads CASSLVGGALLYEQYF. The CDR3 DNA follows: TGTGCCAGCAGCTTAGTTGGAGGGGCCCTACTCTACGAGCAGTACTTC.

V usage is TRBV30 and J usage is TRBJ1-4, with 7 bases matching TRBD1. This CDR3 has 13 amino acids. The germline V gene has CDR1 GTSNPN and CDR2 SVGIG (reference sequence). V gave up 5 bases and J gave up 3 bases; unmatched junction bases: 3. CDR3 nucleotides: TGTGCCTGGGGGGACAGCCCTAATGAAAAACTGTTTTTT. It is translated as CAWGDSPNEKLFF.

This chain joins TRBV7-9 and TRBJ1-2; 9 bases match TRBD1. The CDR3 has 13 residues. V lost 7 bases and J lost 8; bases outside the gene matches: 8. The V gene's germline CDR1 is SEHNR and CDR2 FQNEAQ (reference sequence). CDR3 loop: CASTLSTGGGYTF. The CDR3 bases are TGTGCCAGCACCCTTTCGACAGGGGGAGGCTACACCTTC.

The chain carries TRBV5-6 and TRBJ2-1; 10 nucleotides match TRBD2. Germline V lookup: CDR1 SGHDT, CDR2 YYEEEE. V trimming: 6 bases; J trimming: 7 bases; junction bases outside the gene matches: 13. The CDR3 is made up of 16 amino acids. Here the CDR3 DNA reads TGTGCCAGCAACTCCCATACTAGCGGGGAGTTAAATGAGCAGTTCTTC. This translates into CASNSHTSGELNEQFF. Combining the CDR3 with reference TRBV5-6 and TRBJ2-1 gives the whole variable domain DAGVTQSPTHLIKTRGQQVTLRCSPKSGHDTVSWYQQALGQGPQFIFQYYEEEERQRGNFPDRFSGHQFPNYSSELNVNALLLGDSALYLCASNSHTSGELNEQFFGPGTRLTVL.

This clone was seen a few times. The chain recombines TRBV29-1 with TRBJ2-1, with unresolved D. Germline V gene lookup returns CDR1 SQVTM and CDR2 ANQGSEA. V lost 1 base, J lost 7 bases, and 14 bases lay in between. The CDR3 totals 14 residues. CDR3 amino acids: CSVEAGFTWNEQFF. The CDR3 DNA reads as TGCAGCGTTGAAGCGGGTTTTACGTGGAATGAGCAGTTCTTC.

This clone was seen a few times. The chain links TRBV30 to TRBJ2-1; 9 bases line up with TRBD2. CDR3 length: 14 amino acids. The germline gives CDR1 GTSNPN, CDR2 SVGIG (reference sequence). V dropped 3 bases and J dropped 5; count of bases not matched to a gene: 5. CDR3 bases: TGTGCCTGGAGGATGGCGGGGGGGAACAATGAGCAGTTCTTC. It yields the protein CAWRMAGGNNEQFF.

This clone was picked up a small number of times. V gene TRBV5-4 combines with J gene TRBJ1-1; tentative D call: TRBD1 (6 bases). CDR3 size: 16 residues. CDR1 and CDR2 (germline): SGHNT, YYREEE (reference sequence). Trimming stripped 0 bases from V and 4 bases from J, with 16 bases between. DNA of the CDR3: TGTGCCAGCAGCTTGGGTGGGACACCTGGTCGCACTGAAGCTTTCTTT. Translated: CASSLGGTPGRTEAFF.

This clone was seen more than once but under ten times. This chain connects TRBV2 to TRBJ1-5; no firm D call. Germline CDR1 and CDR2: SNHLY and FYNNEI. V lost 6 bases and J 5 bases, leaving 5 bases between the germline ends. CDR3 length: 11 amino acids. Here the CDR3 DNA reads TGTGCCAGCAGGGAGGATCAGCCCCAGCATTTT. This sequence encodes CASREDQPQHF.